These 10 T cell receptor beta chains share one sample of origin, sequenced in a study of cytomegalovirus exposure and HLA in healthy donors. In the PCR, 60 Vbeta and 13 Jbeta primers were used. Measured with immunoSEQ multiplex PCR; TCRdb has only the in-frame clones, and not every one. Of under 200,000 clones listed, around three quarters are singletons. Sequencing used PBMCs. The receptors stem from a man aged 40-49 years in good health and CMV-seronegative.

The CDR3 nucleotides read TGCGCCAGCAGTCCCGGGCCGGGGGAGACCCAGTACTTC. It is translated as CASSPGPGETQYF. The chain couples TRBV10-2 to TRBJ2-5; D is possibly TRBD2 (5 bases). The germline V gene encodes CDR1 WSHSY and CDR2 SAAADI. This CDR3 spans 13 amino acids. The V end was cut by 5 bases, the J end by 5 bases, with 12 bases between.

The rearrangement links TRBV9 to TRBJ2-2; TRBD2 might be the D (5 bases). Germline V lookup: CDR1 SGDLS, CDR2 YYNGEE. V lost 6 bases and J lost 5, with 14 bases in between. The CDR3 totals 14 residues. The CDR3 DNA is TGTGCCAGCACCGCACAGAGCGGTACCGGGGAGCTGTTTTTT. Translating it yields CASTAQSGTGELFF.

V is TRBV7-9 and J is TRBJ2-3, with TRBD2 identical over 14 bases. This CDR3 has 17 amino acids. V gave up 5 bases and J gave up 4 bases; unmatched junction bases: 8. Germline lookup yields CDR1 SEHNR and CDR2 FQNEAQ (reference sequence). CDR3 in amino acids: CASSQLGTSGSSDTQYF. As DNA, the CDR3 is TGTGCCAGCAGCCAACTGGGGACTAGCGGGAGTTCAGATACGCAGTATTTT.

This sequence joins TRBV30 and TRBJ1-5; tentative D call: TRBD1 (6 bases). The CDR3 loop spans 14 amino acids. Germline CDR1 GTSNPN, CDR2 SVGIG (reference sequence). V was pared by 5 bases and J by 2 bases, with 13 bases between. Written as DNA, the CDR3 is TGTGCCTGGGGCGGGGGCTTGGGCAATCAGCCCCAGCATTTT. Translation: CAWGGGLGNQPQHF.

This chain uses TRBV6-5 with TRBJ2-1; the D gene is possibly TRBD2 (5 bases). The CDR3 runs to 15 residues. The germline gives CDR1 MNHEY, CDR2 SVGAGI. V lost 2 bases and J lost 5, with 13 bases in between. CDR3 nucleotide sequence: TGTGCCAGCAGTTACGGAGGCTCTGAGGACAATGAGCAGTTCTTC. Its translation is CASSYGGSEDNEQFF.

This rearrangement joins TRBV5-4 to TRBJ1-1, with D uncertain. CDR1 SGHNT and CDR2 YYREEE come from the germline V gene (reference sequence). CDR3 length equals 14 residues. The V gene lost 3 bases and the J gene lost 1 base, with 10 bases spanning the gap. CDR3 coding DNA: TGTGCCAGCAGCTCCTATGACAAGAACACTGAAGCTTTCTTT. It specifies CASSSYDKNTEAFF.

The J gene is TRBJ1-1, the V gene TRBV27, with 10 positions matching TRBD1. The CDR3 consists of 13 residues. V lost 1 base and J lost 12; bases outside the gene matches: 5. Germline V lookup: CDR1 MNHEY, CDR2 SMNVEV (reference sequence). As DNA, the CDR3 is TGTGCCAGCAGTTTATGGGACAGGGGAATGACTTTCTTT. Residues: CASSLWDRGMTFF.

V gene TRBV30 combines with J gene TRBJ1-6, with D possibly being TRBD1 (6 bases). This CDR3 spans 13 amino acids. Per germline, CDR1 GTSNPN and CDR2 SVGIG (reference sequence). Trimming stripped 1 base from V and 7 bases from J, with 8 bases between. The CDR3 here is CAWSDRVNSPLHF. CDR3 bases: TGTGCCTGGAGTGACAGGGTGAATTCACCCCTCCACTTT.

The V call is TRBV7-9, the J call TRBJ2-5, with 11 positions matching TRBD1. V was clipped by 7 bases and J by 5 bases; unmatched bases: 6. Germline V CDR1 and CDR2: SEHNR, FQNEAQ (reference sequence). This CDR3 contains 14 residues. CDR3 amino acids: CASTGQGARETQYF. CDR3 sequence (DNA): TGTGCCAGCACTGGACAGGGGGCGAGGGAGACCCAGTACTTC.

The chain uses TRBV5-1 and TRBJ2-2; TRBD2 aligns across 7 bases. V lost 4 bases, J lost 4 bases, and 13 bases stayed unmatched. CDR1 SGHRS and CDR2 YFSETQ come from the germline V gene. This CDR3 is built from 17 residues. Here the CDR3 DNA reads TGCGCCAGCAGCCCCTTTGGGGGAGGGCCGGTCACCGGGGAGCTGTTTTTT. As protein: CASSPFGGGPVTGELFF.